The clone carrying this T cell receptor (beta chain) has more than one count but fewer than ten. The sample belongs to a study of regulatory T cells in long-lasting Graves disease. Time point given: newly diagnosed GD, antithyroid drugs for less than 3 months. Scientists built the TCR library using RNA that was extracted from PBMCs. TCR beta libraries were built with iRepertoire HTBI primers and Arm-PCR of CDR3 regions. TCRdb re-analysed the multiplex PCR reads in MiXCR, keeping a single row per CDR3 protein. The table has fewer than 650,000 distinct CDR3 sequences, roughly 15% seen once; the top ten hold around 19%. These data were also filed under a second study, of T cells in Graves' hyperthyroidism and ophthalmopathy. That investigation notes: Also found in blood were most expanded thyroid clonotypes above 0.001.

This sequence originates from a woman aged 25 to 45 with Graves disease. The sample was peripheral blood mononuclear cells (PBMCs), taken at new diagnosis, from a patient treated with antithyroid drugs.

CDR3 sequence reads: CASSYSKAWGEASAKNIQYF. For the CDR3, the DNA is TGTGCCAGCAGTTACTCGAAGGCGTGGGGGGAAGCCTCTGCCAAAAACATTCAGTACTTC. V gene TRBV6-2 or TRBV6-3 combines with J gene TRBJ2-4; tentative D call: TRBD2 (6 bases). Between the trimmed V and J ends, which lost 0 bases and 1 base, there was a span of 22 bases. Germline V CDR1 and CDR2: MNHEY, SVGEGT. The CDR3 spans 20 residues.